This TCR beta chain was captured by sequencing in a study of cytomegalovirus exposure and HLA in healthy donors. With 60 Vbeta and 13 Jbeta primers, the PCR was carried out. Clones were read by immunoSEQ multiplex PCR, and TCRdb kept only the in-frame ones, dropping some. Of some 160,000 clones listed, 68% are singletons. Study-level results: TCR beta sequences reportedly predicted most subjects' HLA-A and HLA-B alleles accurately. A likely sequencing artifact accounted for one observed cluster of highly shared sequence variants.

On this clone itself: Its antigen is not identified.

This CDR3 spans 15 amino acids. CDR1 is MRHNA, CDR2 SNTAGT, per germline. The V gene end was trimmed by 3 bases and the J gene end by 5 bases; junction bases not matched to a gene: 6. This clonotype was obtained from a man aged 60-69 years in good health and CMV-seronegative. Sequencing was carried out using PBMCs. The genes are TRBV6-4 and TRBJ2-3; 9 nucleotides line up with TRBD2. DNA for the CDR3: TGTGCCAGCAGTGAAATAGCGGGAGTGGGAGATACGCAGTATTTT. Encoded protein: CASSEIAGVGDTQYF.